This TCR beta chain was captured by sequencing in a study of T cells in Graves' hyperthyroidism and ophthalmopathy. The wider study: Peripheral blood was taken when the disease was first diagnosed, before any treatment began. Overall study findings and caveats: Ophthalmopathy got predicted by the model a median around 6.6 months before its onset. Most clonotypes expanded in the thyroid (above 0.001) were also present in blood.

This clonotype came up many times. Its antigen remains unidentified. RNA transcripts yielded amplified TCR beta CDR3 regions. HTBI primers were used for first-round RT-PCR of the TCR CDR3. TCRdb called the multiplex PCR reads again in MiXCR, with one record for every CDR3 protein. The data show 550,000 to 800,000 distinct CDR3 sequences, with about a sixth seen just once and around 7.7% held by the top ten. CDR1 and CDR2 from the germline V gene are GTSNPN and SVGIG (reference sequence). This CDR3 comprises 13 residues. The J segment lost 12 bases and the V segment lost 0 bases, leaving 4 bases of the junction unmatched. Patients were excluded because of uncontrolled infection, other autoimmune disease, pregnancy or lactation.

The clonotype was recovered from a man aged 18 to 30 with Graves' hyperthyroidism. The sample was blood. The chain joins TRBV30 to TRBJ2-1; 11 bases map to TRBD2. The CDR3 reads CAWSVGTSGGQFF. The CDR3, as DNA: TGTGCCTGGAGTGTAGGGACTAGCGGCGGGCAGTTCTTC.